This TCR beta chain originates from a study of T cells after yellow fever vaccination (dated by TCRdb to between 2019 and 2020). Describing the broader study: The SMART-Seq v4 Ultra Low Input RNA kit was used to prepare libraries from fractions with low cell numbers. To follow T-cell clones before and after both primary and booster YFV17D yellow fever vaccination, bulk TCR alpha and beta repertoires underwent longitudinal sequencing. Two healthy male donors made up the cohort, one aged 18 to 29 years and the other aged 30 to 40 years. Bulk PBMC replicates and cell subsets were isolated from blood drawn at multiple timepoints before and after both primary and secondary immunization. Findings and caveats that apply to the study as a whole: Only a couple of donors were included in the study, so the extent to which the findings can be generalized is limited. After the booster, most of the clones that had expanded following primary vaccination were detected again (just under 97% of CD4 and around nine tenths of CD8), which suggests that memory was broadly maintained. FACS-sorted repertoires could contain abundant contaminating clonotypes from the bulk population, so computational filtering was required. Compared with the primary T-cell response, the secondary T-cell response was weaker but faster, peaking on day 5 rather than day 15. A small share of clonotypes was detected in both CD4 and CD8 compartments, with the overlap likely arising from convergent recombination.

The treatment or condition label on this specimen signifies: live attenuated yellow fever vaccine strain. Two biological replicates of bulk PBMCs were collected at each blood-draw timepoint. PBMCs were isolated from peripheral blood using a standard Ficoll-Paque protocol. TriZol was used to extract RNA from bulk PBMCs, CD4 and CD8 fractions, and dextramer-positive and dextramer-negative fractions. In this sample, this clonotype turned up a few times. Its antigen remains unidentified. No quality values exist for individual bases; no much larger clone is one base distant. TCR cDNA was synthesized by 5'RACE template switching, which introduced a universal primer site and unique molecular identifiers. Priming for cDNA synthesis came from both the TCR alpha and TCR beta constant segments. Library amplification used two PCR steps, and the second PCR step added sample barcodes and sequencing adapters. Sequencing of the libraries was done on either Illumina HiSeq 2500 (2x100 bp) or NovaSeq (2x150 bp). For the original study's pipeline: Demultiplexing of reads and collapsing into UMI consensus sequences were performed with MIGEC, and V(D)J alignment was carried out with MiXCR. Vaccine-responding clonotypes were identified with edgeR using replicate PBMC samples, with FDR below 0.01 and a log2 fold change above 5 up to day 15 being required. Bulk clonotypes were assigned CD4 or CD8 identity according to which sequenced CD4 or CD8 repertoire held them at higher abundance. TCRdb took the public reads, trimmed them with fastp at Q25, ran MiXCR for clone calling and kept in-frame beta chains. Every distinct CDR3 protein forms one entry, paired with its most common genes and DNA. The V and J calls reflect TCRdb's pipeline rather than the authors' work. The sample has 550,000 or so distinct CDR3 sequences on record, roughly 19% of them singletons. The ten largest clones capture 14% of the sample.

The CDR3 measures 16 amino acids from cysteine to phenylalanine. Only CDR3 DNA is held: 48 bases, read in frame from base 1. CDR1 is given as DFQATT and CDR2 as SNEGSKA, both from the germline V gene (reference sequence). V and J lose 7 bases and 5 bases, and a span of 26 bases separates them. The clonotype was recovered from a man in his thirties or forties who received the YFV17D yellow fever vaccine. Rearrangement joined TRBV20-1 to TRBJ2-5; a tentative D call is TRBD2 (6 bases match). This sample comprised PBMCs, obtained 15 days after the yellow fever booster vaccination. DNA sequence: TGCAGTGGGTGGAGGGCGGACCGCGGAGATCTGGAGACCCAGTACTTC. The encoded protein is CSGWRADRGDLETQYF.